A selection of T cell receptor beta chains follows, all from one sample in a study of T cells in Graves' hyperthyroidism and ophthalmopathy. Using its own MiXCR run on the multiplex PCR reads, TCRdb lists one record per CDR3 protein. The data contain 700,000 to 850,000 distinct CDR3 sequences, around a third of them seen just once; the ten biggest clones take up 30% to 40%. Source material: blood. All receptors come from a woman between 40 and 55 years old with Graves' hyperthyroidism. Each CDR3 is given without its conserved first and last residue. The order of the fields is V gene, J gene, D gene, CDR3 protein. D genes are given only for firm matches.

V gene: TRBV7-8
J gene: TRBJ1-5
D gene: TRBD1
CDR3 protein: ASSLDRVGQPQH

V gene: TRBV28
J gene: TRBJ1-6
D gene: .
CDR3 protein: ASKTASSYNSPLH

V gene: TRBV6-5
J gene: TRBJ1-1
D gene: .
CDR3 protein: ASTSAGVQTEAF

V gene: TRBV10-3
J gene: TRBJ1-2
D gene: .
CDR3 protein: ASSPTSATAPYGYT

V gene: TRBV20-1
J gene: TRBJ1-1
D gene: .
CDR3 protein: SARAGRIDTEAF

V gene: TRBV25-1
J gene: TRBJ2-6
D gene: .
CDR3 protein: ASAQGSGANVLT

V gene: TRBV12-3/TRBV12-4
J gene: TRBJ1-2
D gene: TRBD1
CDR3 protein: ASSGTGGWRGYT

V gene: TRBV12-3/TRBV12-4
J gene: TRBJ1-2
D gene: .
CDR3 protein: ASSPNVGFTYGYT

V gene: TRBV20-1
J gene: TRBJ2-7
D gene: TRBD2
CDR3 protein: SARGPFSGSPNEQY

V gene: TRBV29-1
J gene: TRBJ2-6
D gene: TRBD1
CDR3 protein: SVYDRGRSNSGANVLT

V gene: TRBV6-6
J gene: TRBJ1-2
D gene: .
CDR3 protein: ASSKSSNSPDTYGYT

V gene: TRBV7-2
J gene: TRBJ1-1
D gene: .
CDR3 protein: ASSYRTGKFQDTEAF

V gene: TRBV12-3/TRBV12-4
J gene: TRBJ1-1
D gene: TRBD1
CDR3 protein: ASSWDRRVEAF

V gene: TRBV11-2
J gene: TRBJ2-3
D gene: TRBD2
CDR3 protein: ASSFERGGRDTQY

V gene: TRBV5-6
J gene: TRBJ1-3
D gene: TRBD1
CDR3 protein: ASRIQGAAFSPIY

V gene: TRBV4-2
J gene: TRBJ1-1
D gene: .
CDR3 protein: ASSQEEDLNTEAF

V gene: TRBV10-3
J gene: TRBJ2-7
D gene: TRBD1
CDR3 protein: AISETGGYEQY

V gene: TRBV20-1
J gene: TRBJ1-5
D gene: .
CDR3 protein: SARDEGEDQPQH

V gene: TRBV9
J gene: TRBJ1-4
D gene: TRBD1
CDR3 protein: ASSASGQAKREKLF

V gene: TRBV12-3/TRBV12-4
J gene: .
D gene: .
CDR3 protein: ASGRGGEQF

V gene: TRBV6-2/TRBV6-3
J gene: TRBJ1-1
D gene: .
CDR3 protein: ASSSPGPRAAF

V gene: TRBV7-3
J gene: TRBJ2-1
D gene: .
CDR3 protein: ASSEPTDSEQF

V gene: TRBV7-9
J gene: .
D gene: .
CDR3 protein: ASSLKGTTRWQF

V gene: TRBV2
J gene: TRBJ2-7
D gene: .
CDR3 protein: ASSEVGFYEQY

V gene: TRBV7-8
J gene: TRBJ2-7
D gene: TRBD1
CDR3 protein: ASSSLEDRAVGEQY

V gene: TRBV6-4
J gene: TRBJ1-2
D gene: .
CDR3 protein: ASSDSGQPKLYGYT

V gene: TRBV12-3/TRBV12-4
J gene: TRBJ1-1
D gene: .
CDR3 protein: ASSKYRDTEAF

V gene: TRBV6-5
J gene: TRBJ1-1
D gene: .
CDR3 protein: ASSYTTGNTEAF

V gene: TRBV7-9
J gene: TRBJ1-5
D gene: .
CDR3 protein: ASSKRFGANQPQH

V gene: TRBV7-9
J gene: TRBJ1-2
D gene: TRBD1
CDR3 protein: ASSRGQGNYGYT

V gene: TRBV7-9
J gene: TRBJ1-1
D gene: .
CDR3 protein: ASSQGRAVGTEAF

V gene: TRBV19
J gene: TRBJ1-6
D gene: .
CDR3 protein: ASSRGGDNQPLH

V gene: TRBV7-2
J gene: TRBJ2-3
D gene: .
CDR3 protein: ASSLWAGDTQY

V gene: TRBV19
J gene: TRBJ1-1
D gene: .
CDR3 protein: ASSIPASMNTEAF

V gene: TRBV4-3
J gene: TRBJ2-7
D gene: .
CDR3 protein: ASSLGPPGSNEQY

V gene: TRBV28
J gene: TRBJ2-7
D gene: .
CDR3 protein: ASSRLYSYEQY

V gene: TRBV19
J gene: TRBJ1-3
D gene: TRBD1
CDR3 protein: ASKEGQGVSGNTIY

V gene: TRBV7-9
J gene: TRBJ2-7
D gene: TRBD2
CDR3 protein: ASSLLGTSGRRYEQY

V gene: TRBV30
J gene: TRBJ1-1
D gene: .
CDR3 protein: AWRAGMNTEAF

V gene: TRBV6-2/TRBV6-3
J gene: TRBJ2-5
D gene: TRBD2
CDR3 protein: ASSGGTSEQETQY

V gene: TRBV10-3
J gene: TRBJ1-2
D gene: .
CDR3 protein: AISFEHPGYGYT

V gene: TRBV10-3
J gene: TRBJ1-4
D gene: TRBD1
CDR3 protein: AISEGQVEKLF

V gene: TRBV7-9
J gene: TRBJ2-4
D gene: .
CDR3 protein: ANSIRQRDIQY

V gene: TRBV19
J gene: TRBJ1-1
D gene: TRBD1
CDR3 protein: ASSNLGGSTEAF

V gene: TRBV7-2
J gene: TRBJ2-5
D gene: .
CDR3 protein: ASSFVSLGTQY

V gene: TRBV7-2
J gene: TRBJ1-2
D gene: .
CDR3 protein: ASSGGLGYGYT

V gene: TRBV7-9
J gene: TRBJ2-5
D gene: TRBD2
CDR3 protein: ASSKRGTPYQETQY

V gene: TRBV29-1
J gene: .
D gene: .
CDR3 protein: SVPNTASAIGYNEQF

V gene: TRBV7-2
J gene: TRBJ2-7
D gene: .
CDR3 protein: ASSGGSPYEQY

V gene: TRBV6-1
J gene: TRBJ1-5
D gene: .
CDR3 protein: ASRTQNQPSGNQPQH